A selection of T cell receptor beta chains follows, all from one sample in a study of T cell changes during pregnancy in multiple sclerosis. This table comes from immunoSEQ multiplex PCR, and its TCRdb copy is limited to in-frame clones, with some not included. Of 100,000 or so clones detected, 90% to 95% appear once; the ten largest clones hold approximately 0.88%. This specimen consisted of peripheral blood, obtained before pregnancy. These receptors were taken from a female donor with multiple sclerosis, enrolled in a pregnancy study. CDR3s include the opening cysteine and the closing phenylalanine or tryptophan. Each record gives: clone size, V gene, J gene, D gene, CDR3 DNA, CDR3 protein. A D gene is named only where the DNA matches it firmly. Size is omitted from some rows. Given values are once, few, many or a class for expanded clones.

-,TRBV4-2,TRBJ2-1,TRBD1,TGTGCCAGCAGCCACGCTGACAGGGAGAATTTCAATGAGCAGTTCTTC,CASSHADRENFNEQFF
once,TRBV7-2,TRBJ2-7,-,TGTGCCAGCAGCGGCGGCCCGTCCTACGAGCAGTACTTC,CASSGGPSYEQYF
once,TRBV6-1,TRBJ2-3,TRBD2,TGTGCCAGCAGTGAAGGGGGCCCTCGGAGCGGGAACACAGATACGCAGTATTTT,CASSEGGPRSGNTDTQYF
-,TRBV7-2,TRBJ2-3,-,TGTGCCAGCAGCTCTGGACCGGCGGGGGATACGCAGTATTTT,CASSSGPAGDTQYF
-,TRBV6-5,TRBJ2-2,-,TGTGCCAGCAGTTGGGAGGCCGGGGAGCTGTTTTTT,CASSWEAGELFF
-,TRBV5-1,TRBJ1-1,-,TGCGCCAGCAGCGGAGGAGCTCTGCAGAACACTGAAGCTTTCTTT,CASSGGALQNTEAFF
-,TRBV4-3,TRBJ2-7,TRBD2,TGCGCCAGCAGCCAAGGCGCTAGCGGGGCAAGCTCCTACGAGCAGTACTTC,CASSQGASGASSYEQYF
-,TRBV2,TRBJ2-1,TRBD1,TGTGCCAGCAGTCGGAGGACAGGGGCCTACTCCTACAATGAGCAGTTCTTC,CASSRRTGAYSYNEQFF
-,TRBV5-6,TRBJ2-2,TRBD1,TGTGCCAGCACCCGGGACAGGGTCCCCGGGGAGCTGTTTTTT,CASTRDRVPGELFF
few,TRBV18,TRBJ2-7,TRBD2,TGTGCCAGCTCACCCTTGCCCGGGACTAGCGGGAGGTGGGAGCAGTACTTC,CASSPLPGTSGRWEQYF
-,TRBV9,TRBJ2-3,-,TGTGCCAGCAGCGTGGGCACCTTGCCCACAGATACGCAGTATTTT,CASSVGTLPTDTQYF
-,TRBV5-1,TRBJ1-4,-,TGCGCCAGCAGCTTGTTGTCGGGATCGACGGGGACTAATGAAAAACTGTTTTTT,CASSLLSGSTGTNEKLFF
-,TRBV28,TRBJ2-7,TRBD2,TGTGCCAGCAGCCGACTGCTAGCGGGCCGTTACGAGCAGTACTTC,CASSRLLAGRYEQYF
-,TRBV5-1,TRBJ2-7,TRBD1,TGCGCCAGCAGCTATTCCGGGACAGGGAGAATCTACGAGCAGTACTTC,CASSYSGTGRIYEQYF
-,TRBV12-5,TRBJ2-1,-,TGTGCTAGTGTTGAGCATTCCTCCTACAATGAGCAGTTCTTC,CASVEHSSYNEQFF
-,TRBV4-3,TRBJ2-2,-,TGCGCCAGCAGCCAACTAGCTCAGAGGTCCACCGGGGAGCTGTTTTTT,CASSQLAQRSTGELFF
-,TRBV7-7,TRBJ1-2,-,TGTGCCAGCAGGCGGGCAAATGGCTACACCTTC,CASRRANGYTF
-,TRBV28,TRBJ1-2,-,TGTGCCAGCAGTTTTCAGGGCGAGGACTATGGCTACACCTTC,CASSFQGEDYGYTF
-,TRBV7-9,TRBJ1-4,-,TGTGCCAGCAGCTTTGCCAGTCAGAATGAAAAACTGTTTTTT,CASSFASQNEKLFF
-,TRBV6-4,TRBJ1-1,TRBD1,TGTGCCAGCAGCCATTCCGGGACAGGATATGAAGCTTTCTTT,CASSHSGTGYEAFF
-,TRBV5-5,TRBJ2-7,TRBD1,TGTGCCAGCAGGGGCAGGGGGAGCTCCTACGAGCAGTACTTC,CASRGRGSSYEQYF
-,TRBV6-4,TRBJ2-1,TRBD2,TGTGCCAGCAGTGCACTAGCGGGAGAGAGCAATGAGCAGTTCTTC,CASSALAGESNEQFF
-,TRBV5-5,TRBJ2-2,TRBD2,TGTGCCAGCAGCGCTTCCGGGACTACCCCCGGGGAGCTGTTTTTT,CASSASGTTPGELFF
-,TRBV9,TRBJ1-1,-,TGTGCCAGCAGCGATAGGACAACTTACACTGAAGCTTTCTTT,CASSDRTTYTEAFF
-,TRBV27,TRBJ2-1,-,TGTGCCAGCCGGGGACTTAACAATGAGCAGTTCTTC,CASRGLNNEQFF
-,TRBV4-2,TRBJ2-1,-,TGTGCCAGCAGCCAACCTCAGGTCTACAATGAGCAGTTCTTC,CASSQPQVYNEQFF
few,TRBV14,TRBJ1-3,TRBD1,TGTGCCAGCAGCCAGGTTCGGACAGGGCCTGGAAACACCATATATTTT,CASSQVRTGPGNTIYF
once,TRBV4-1,TRBJ2-2,TRBD2,TGCGCCAGCAGCCAAGATCCCACAGATTCCGGGACTATTACTCCCGGGGAGCTGTTTTTT,CASSQDPTDSGTITPGELFF
-,TRBV4-2,TRBJ1-1,-,TGTGCCAGCAGCCAAGAAGGGCTAGGGGATGACACTGAAGCTTTCTTT,CASSQEGLGDDTEAFF
-,TRBV27,TRBJ1-2,-,TGTGCCAGCAGTTTAAAGGGGTTCCTATATGGCTACACCTTC,CASSLKGFLYGYTF
-,TRBV19,TRBJ2-1,TRBD1,TGTGCCATCTCAGGGACAGGAGGTCCCAATGAGCAGTTCTTC,CAISGTGGPNEQFF
-,TRBV4-1,TRBJ2-7,-,TGCGCCAGCAGCCAAGACGACCAGGACTCATTCTTCTCCTACGAGCAGTACTTC,CASSQDDQDSFFSYEQYF
-,TRBV19,TRBJ1-2,TRBD1,TGTGCCAGTAGTGCTTACTCCGGGACAGGGGCCCTCCTAGGCTACACCTTC,CASSAYSGTGALLGYTF
-,TRBV15,TRBJ1-1,TRBD1,TGTGCCACCAGCAGAGAATGGCGTGACAGGGCGAACACTGAAGCTTTCTTT,CATSREWRDRANTEAFF
-,TRBV5-8,TRBJ1-5,TRBD1,TGTGCCAGCAGCTTCCCAGGGGGCGGCAATCAGCCCCAGCATTTT,CASSFPGGGNQPQHF
-,TRBV18,TRBJ2-1,TRBD1,TGTGCCAGCTCCCTCCGGACAGGGGCGTTGGATGAGCAGTTCTTC,CASSLRTGALDEQFF